The sequence of this TCR beta chain was determined in a study of blood T cells in healthy people across ages. In germline, CDR1 is SQVTM, CDR2 ANQGSEA. This CDR3 region has 11 residues. Trimming cost V 5 bases and J 10 bases; bases outside gene matches: 5. Combining a sample-barcoded 5' primer with a J-beta primer mix, a second PCR ran for about 6 to 12 cycles. TCRdb re-analysed the 5' RACE reads in MiXCR, keeping a single row per CDR3 protein. The sample includes more than 900,000 distinct CDR3 sequences, less than 25% seen only once; the top ten take about 0.8%. This same sample was also part of a study on T cells of mothers and their children. That source reports: The authors used all extracted RNA for cDNA synthesis, at approximately 1.4 ug per 15 ul. Added by the second PCR's M1S primer were sample barcodes and 2-4 random nucleotides.

Sequences were obtained from blood. This TCR derives from a girl aged 2-10 years in good health. The chain employs TRBV29-1 and TRBJ2-1; TRBD1 agrees at 7 bases. The chain's CDR3 is CSVMTGQEQFF. The CDR3 coding sequence is TGCAGCGTTATGACAGGGCAGGAGCAGTTCTTC.